These 10 T cell receptor beta chains share one sample of origin, sequenced in a study of T-cell memory formation after mild COVID-19. TCRdb redid the calling of the 5' RACE reads with MiXCR, one entry per CDR3 protein. Among 140,000 to 150,000 distinct CDR3 sequences, under 30% were seen once, and the ten largest hold roughly 25%. The sequenced material came from PBMCs or a T cell subset sorted from them (not recorded which). The receptors originated from an adult woman who had mild COVID-19 (a few samples of this study predate the infection). Cell type and time point are not known.

The J gene is TRBJ1-2, the V gene TRBV20-1, with TRBD1 as a possible D gene (5 bases). Trimming removed 6 bases at V and 3 bases at J, with 14 bases between. Per germline, CDR1 DFQATT and CDR2 SNEGSKA (reference sequence). The CDR3 totals 13 residues. The CDR3, as DNA: TGCAGTGCCGAGGGACGGACTGACTATGGCTACACCTTC. Translated: CSAEGRTDYGYTF.

The genes are TRBV12-3 or TRBV12-4 and TRBJ1-2; 9 nucleotides align to TRBD1. The CDR3 runs 15 residues. Trimming removed 6 bases from V and 2 bases from J; junction bases left unmatched: 7. In nucleotides, the CDR3 is TGTGCCAGCAGAGAAGCGGGACAGGGAAACTATGGCTACACCTTC. Translation gives CASREAGQGNYGYTF.

The sample holds a few counts of this clonotype. CDR3 loop: CASSHRTEGYYEQYF. The CDR3 coding sequence is TGTGCCAGCAGTCACCGGACTGAGGGGTACTACGAGCAGTACTTC. The rearrangement links TRBV6-5 to TRBJ2-7, with D possibly called TRBD1 or TRBD2 (5 bases each). Germline assignment: CDR1 MNHEY and CDR2 SVGAGI. The length of the CDR3 is 15 residues. Trimming shortened V by 5 bases and J by 3 bases, and 17 bases separated the two germline ends.

In this sample, this clonotype turned up many times. This chain uses TRBV7-8 with TRBJ2-7; TRBD1 matches at 7 bases. Germline-derived CDR1 and CDR2 are SGHVS and FQNEAQ. Trimming took 1 base from V and 1 from J; bases not matched to a gene: 10. The CDR3 spans 17 residues. This CDR3 reads CASSLGDRTILSYEQYF. The CDR3 coding sequence is TGTGCCAGCAGCTTAGGGGACAGAACAATCCTTTCCTACGAGCAGTACTTC.

The table lists this clonotype with a few counts. V gene TRBV29-1 combines with J gene TRBJ2-2; D is perhaps TRBD2 (6 bases). This CDR3 comprises 15 residues. From germline, CDR1 is SQVTM and CDR2 ANQGSEA. Trimming stripped 1 base from V and 4 bases from J, with 13 bases between. DNA of the CDR3: TGCAGCGTTGAAGGGAGGGGTAGCGGCACCGGGGAGCTGTTTTTT. Amino acids: CSVEGRGSGTGELFF.

The chain is built from TRBV7-9 and TRBJ1-1; 8 nucleotides align to TRBD1. Trimming took 5 bases from V and 4 from J; bases not matched to a gene: 6. Germline-derived CDR1 and CDR2 are SEHNR and FQNEAQ (reference sequence). The CDR3 length is 14 residues. Here the CDR3 reads CASSPTTGGTEAFF. CDR3 sequence (DNA): TGTGCCAGCAGCCCAACCACAGGGGGCACTGAAGCTTTCTTT. The complete variable domain, with remaining parts taken from reference TRBV7-9 and TRBJ1-1, reads DTGVSQNPRHKITKRGQNVTFRCDPISEHNRLYWYRQTLGQGPEFLTYFQNEAQLEKSRLLSDRFSAERPKGSFSTLEIQRTEQGDSAMYLCASSPTTGGTEAFFGQGTRLTVV.

This clonotype has just a few counts. J is TRBJ2-7 and V is TRBV7-9; D is ambiguous. V lost 4 bases, J lost 3 bases, and 16 bases lay in between. This CDR3 has 15 amino acids. From germline, CDR1 is SEHNR and CDR2 FQNEAQ (reference sequence). The CDR3 region is CASSSGRGPYYEQYF. As DNA, the CDR3 is TGTGCCAGCAGCTCCGGCCGAGGCCCCTACTACGAGCAGTACTTC.

V and J are TRBV4-3 and TRBJ2-3, with D tentatively TRBD2 (5 bases). Trimming stripped 5 bases from V and 2 bases from J, with 14 bases between. The CDR3 totals 15 residues. CDR1 is LGHNA, CDR2 YSLEER, per germline. The CDR3 nucleotides are TGCGCCAGCAGCGACTACCACGATGACACAGATACGCAGTATTTT. The encoded protein is CASSDYHDDTDTQYF.

This clonotype came up a few times. The chain uses TRBV24-1 and TRBJ2-1; 8 nucleotides match TRBD1. There are 14 residues in the CDR3. V shed 6 bases and J 7 bases; nucleotides not matched to a gene: 7. The germline CDR1 and CDR2 sequences are KGHDR and SFDVKD. As DNA, the CDR3 is TGTGCCACCAGTCAGGACAGGGTAGTAAATGAGCAGTTCTTC. Protein sequence: CATSQDRVVNEQFF.

This rearrangement joins TRBV2 to TRBJ1-5, with D possibly TRBD1 on 5 matching bases. Trimming took 8 bases from V and 3 from J, leaving 8 bases between them. From germline, CDR1 is SNHLY and CDR2 FYNNEI. The CDR3 has 12 residues. CDR3 region: CASGGPNQPQHF. CDR3 in DNA: TGTGCCAGCGGGGGACCCAATCAGCCCCAGCATTTT. The full variable domain, its missing parts supplied by reference TRBV2 and TRBJ1-5, is EPEVTQTPSHQVTQMGQEVILRCVPISNHLYFYWYRQILGQKVEFLVSFYNNEISEKSEIFDDQFSVERPDGSNFTLKIRSTKLEDSAMYFCASGGPNQPQHFGDGTRLSIL.